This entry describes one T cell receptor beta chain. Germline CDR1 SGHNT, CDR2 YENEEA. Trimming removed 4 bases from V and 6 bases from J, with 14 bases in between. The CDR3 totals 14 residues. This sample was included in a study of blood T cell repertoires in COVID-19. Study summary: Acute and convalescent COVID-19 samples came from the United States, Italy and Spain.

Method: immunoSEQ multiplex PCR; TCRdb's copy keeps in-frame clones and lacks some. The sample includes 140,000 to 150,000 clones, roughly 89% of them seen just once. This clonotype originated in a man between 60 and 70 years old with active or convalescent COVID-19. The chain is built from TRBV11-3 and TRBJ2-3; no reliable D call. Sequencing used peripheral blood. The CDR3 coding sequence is TGTGCCAGCAGCTCCCAGGCCCTACGGGATACGCAGTATTTT. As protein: CASSSQALRDTQYF. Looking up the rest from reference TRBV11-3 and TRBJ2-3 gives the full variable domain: EAGVVQSPRYKIIEKKQPVAFWCNPISGHNTLYWYLQNLGQGPELLIRYENEEAVDDSQLPKDRFSAERLKGVDSTLKIQPAELGDSAVYLCASSSQALRDTQYFGPGTRLTVL.